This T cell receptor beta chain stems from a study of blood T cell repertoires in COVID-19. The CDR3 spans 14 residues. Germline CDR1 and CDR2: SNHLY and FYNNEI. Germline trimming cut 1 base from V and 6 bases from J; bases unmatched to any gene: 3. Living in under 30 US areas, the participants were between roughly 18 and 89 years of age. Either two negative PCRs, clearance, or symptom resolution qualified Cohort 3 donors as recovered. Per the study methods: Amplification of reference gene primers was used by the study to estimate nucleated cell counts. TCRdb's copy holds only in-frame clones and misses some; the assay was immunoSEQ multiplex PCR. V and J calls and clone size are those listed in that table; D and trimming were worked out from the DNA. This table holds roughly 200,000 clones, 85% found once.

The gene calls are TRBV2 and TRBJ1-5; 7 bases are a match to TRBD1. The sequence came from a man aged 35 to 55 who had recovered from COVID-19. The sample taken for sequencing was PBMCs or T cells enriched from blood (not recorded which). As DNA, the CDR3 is TGTGCCAGCAGTGAAGGACAGGGCACTCAGCCCCAGCATTTT. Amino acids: CASSEGQGTQPQHF. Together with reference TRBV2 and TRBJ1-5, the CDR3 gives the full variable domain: EPEVTQTPSHQVTQMGQEVILRCVPISNHLYFYWYRQILGQKVEFLVSFYNNEISEKSEIFDDQFSVERPDGSNFTLKIRSTKLEDSAMYFCASSEGQGTQPQHFGDGTRLSIL.